Following are 29 T cell receptor beta chains from one sample sequenced in a study of identical twins. TCRdb re-derived calls from the 5' RACE reads in MiXCR, one entry per CDR3 protein. The sample shows some 630,000 distinct CDR3 sequences, around 7.4% of them seen only once. These data were also filed under a second study, of yellow fever vaccine responses in identical twins.

The specimen was PBMCs. These receptors originate from a woman between 18 and 29 years old in good health.

This chain links TRBV2 with TRBJ1-6; D gene unclear. Trimming pared 7 bases from V and 4 bases from J, leaving 17 bases between. The CDR3 consists of 16 residues. CDR1 is SNHLY, CDR2 FYNNEI, per germline. DNA of the CDR3: TGTGCCAGCAACCCCCCCGGGCGCGGGTATAATTCACCCCTCCACTTT. This sequence encodes CASNPPGRGYNSPLHF.

This clonotype was observed a handful of times. V and J are TRBV20-1 and TRBJ1-4; D gene unclear. The CDR3 covers 18 residues. V shed 2 bases and J shed 1 base, with 20 bases lying between them. CDR1 is DFQATT, CDR2 SNEGSKA, per germline (reference sequence). CDR3 DNA sequence: TGCAGTGCTAGACCACTAGACGGAAGTTATATAACTAATGAAAAACTGTTTTTT. It encodes CSARPLDGSYITNEKLFF.

This clonotype came up many times. The chain is built from TRBV7-3 and TRBJ2-2; D may be TRBD2 (6 bases). CDR3 length: 16 residues. In germline, CDR1 is SGHTA, CDR2 FQGTGA. V dropped 2 bases and J dropped 2 bases, with 12 bases sitting between them. CDR3 coding DNA: TGTGCCAGCAGCTTAGCTGGGACTCCTAACACCGGGGAGCTGTTTTTT. Its protein product is CASSLAGTPNTGELFF.

The chain employs TRBV6-5 and TRBJ2-3, with 11 bases lining up with TRBD2. CDR1 MNHEY and CDR2 SVGAGI come from the germline V gene. The CDR3 loop spans 16 amino acids. J was trimmed by 6 bases and V by 1 base; bases with no gene match: 6. The CDR3 is CASSYWASGGIDTQYF. CDR3 nucleotide sequence: TGTGCCAGCAGTTACTGGGCTAGCGGGGGGATCGATACGCAGTATTTT.

The gene calls are TRBV28 and TRBJ2-6; 9 bases are shared with TRBD1. The CDR3 covers 17 residues. J lost 0 bases, V lost 6 bases, and 6 bases had no gene match. Germline loops: CDR1 MDHEN, CDR2 SYDVKM. The CDR3 DNA reads TGTGCCAGCAGGGGGACAGGGTATCGCTCTGGGGCCAACGTCCTGACTTTC. Protein sequence: CASRGTGYRSGANVLTF.

The chain recombines TRBV11-2 with TRBJ2-1; TRBD2 aligns across 8 bases. The germline V gene encodes CDR1 SGHAT and CDR2 FQNNGV. V lost 2 bases, J lost 0 bases, and 9 bases stayed unmatched. The CDR3 consists of 18 residues. The CDR3 sequence is CASSLLGGGGSSYNEQFF. The CDR3 DNA is TGTGCCAGCAGCTTACTCGGGGGCGGGGGGAGCTCCTACAATGAGCAGTTCTTC.

The chain uses TRBV24-1 and TRBJ1-1; 8 positions match TRBD1. Unmatched junction bases numbered 4, after V lost 4 bases and J lost 7 bases. The germline gives CDR1 KGHDR, CDR2 SFDVKD. This CDR3 contains 13 residues. This chain's CDR3 is CATSDRGRGEAFF. CDR3 DNA: TGTGCCACCAGTGACAGGGGGCGCGGTGAAGCTTTCTTT.

Of note for this clonotype: A much larger clone differs by one base, so this may be a read error. This chain uses TRBV3-1 with TRBJ2-1; D ambiguous. The tail of the sequence fits TRBJ2-7 better, so the J call may be wrong. CDR3 size: 13 residues. Per the germline V gene, CDR1 is LGHDT and CDR2 is YNNKEL (reference sequence). CDR3: CASSQENYNEQYF. The CDR3 region has the DNA TGTGCCAGCAGCCAAGAAAATTACAATGAGCAGTACTTC.

This clonotype was picked up a small number of times. The junction does not match germline at one end; this may be a read error. J is TRBJ2-3 and V is TRBV2, with D possibly matching TRBD2 (5 bases). Germline V lookup: CDR1 SNHLY, CDR2 FYNNEI. The CDR3 totals 14 residues. This CDR3 is CATSEGWATDTQYF. The CDR3 DNA reads TGTGCCACCAGTGAGGGATGGGCCACAGATACGCAGTATTTT.

V usage is TRBV11-2 and J usage is TRBJ2-1; D possibly corresponds to TRBD1 (6 bases). V was clipped by 0 bases and J by 7 bases, with 10 bases between them. Germline V gene lookup returns CDR1 SGHAT and CDR2 FQNNGV. CDR3 length: 14 residues. The CDR3 here is CASSLDVTGNEQFF. The CDR3 bases are TGTGCCAGCAGCTTAGATGTGACAGGTAATGAGCAGTTCTTC.

This clonotype was detected ten times or more. The chain recombines TRBV7-2 with TRBJ2-1; D remains ambiguous. From germline, CDR1 is SGHTA and CDR2 FQGNSA. The CDR3 has 11 amino acids. The V gene lost 3 bases and the J gene lost 6 bases, with 3 bases spanning the gap. CDR3 DNA sequence: TGTGCCAGCAGCTTCCTCAATGAGCAGTTCTTC. Amino acid sequence: CASSFLNEQFF. Drawing the rest from reference TRBV7-2 and TRBJ2-1, the complete variable domain is GAGVSQSPSNKVTEKGKDVELRCDPISGHTALYWYRQSLGQGLEFLIYFQGNSAPDKSGLPSDRFSAERTGGSVSTLTIQRTQQEDSAVYLCASSFLNEQFFGPGTRLTVL.

This clonotype came up a few times. The gene calls are TRBV6-5 and TRBJ1-1; 10 nucleotides align to TRBD1. This CDR3 contains 14 residues. Germline lookup yields CDR1 MNHEY and CDR2 SVGAGI. V was clipped by 4 bases and J by 5 bases; unmatched bases: 4. The CDR3 spells CASSFDRGRTEAFF. The CDR3 DNA reads as TGTGCCAGCAGTTTCGACAGGGGGCGAACTGAAGCTTTCTTT.

The chain carries TRBV7-8 and TRBJ1-6; D might be TRBD1 (5 bases). Trimming removed 0 bases at V and 3 bases at J, with 9 bases between. Germline V gene data show CDR1 as SGHVS and CDR2 as FQNEAQ. CDR3 length equals 16 residues. CDR3: CASSLARTYYNSPLHF. The CDR3 DNA is TGTGCCAGCAGCTTAGCGCGGACATACTATAATTCACCCCTCCACTTT.

This clonotype came up many times. J is TRBJ1-1 and V is TRBV12-3 or TRBV12-4, with 9 positions matching TRBD1. The CDR3 is made up of 17 amino acids. The ends lost 3 bases at V and 0 bases at J; junction bases unmatched: 8. CDR3 region: CASSFTGQGRMNTEAFF. Here the CDR3 DNA reads TGTGCCAGCAGTTTCACCGGACAGGGGCGCATGAACACTGAAGCTTTCTTT.

This clonotype was seen more than once but under ten times. This chain joins TRBV10-3 and TRBJ2-7, with 7 bases matching TRBD1. The CDR3 sequence is 14 residues long. Per the germline V gene, CDR1 is ENHRY and CDR2 is SYGVKD. After removal of 5 bases from V and 3 bases from J, the junction contained 7 bases not matched to a gene. The CDR3 region has the DNA TGTGCCATCAGTCTCCGGGACAGCTACTACGAGCAGTACGTC. Residues: CAISLRDSYYEQYV.

In this sample, this clonotype turned up many times. V and J are TRBV7-2 and TRBJ1-6; D is unresolved. The CDR3 has 14 amino acids. Between the trimmed V and J ends, which lost 3 bases and 4 bases, there was a span of 7 bases. In germline, CDR1 is SGHTA, CDR2 FQGNSA. CDR3 residues: CASSFPDYNSPLHF. The CDR3 nucleotides read TGTGCCAGCAGCTTTCCCGATTATAATTCACCCCTCCACTTT.

This clonotype was picked up many times. The rearrangement links TRBV7-9 to TRBJ2-1; 8 bases match TRBD2. The CDR3 loop spans 15 amino acids. Trimming took 8 bases from V and 6 from J; bases not matched to a gene: 12. In germline, CDR1 is SEHNR, CDR2 FQNEAQ (reference sequence). The CDR3 DNA is TGTGCCAGCGTTTTGGGCGGGGGGTTCTCCAATGAGCAGTTCTTC. Amino acid sequence: CASVLGGGFSNEQFF.

This clonotype was observed at least ten times. The chain joins TRBV7-8 to TRBJ2-7; the D is unclear. V lost 1 base and J 0 bases, leaving 7 bases between the germline ends. The CDR3 spans 14 residues. Germline V gives CDR1 SGHVS, CDR2 FQNEAQ. The CDR3, as DNA: TGTGCCAGCAGCTTAGTGGCCAGCTCCTACGAGCAGTACTTC. Its protein product is CASSLVASSYEQYF.

Ten or more counts support this clonotype. This chain joins TRBV20-1 and TRBJ1-5, with TRBD1 identical over 7 bases. Germline assignment: CDR1 DFQATT and CDR2 SNEGSKA (reference sequence). V shed 5 bases, J shed 4 bases, and the junction held 2 bases outside the gene matches. The CDR3 length is 12 residues. The chain's CDR3 is CSAVQGNQPQHF. CDR3 coding DNA: TGCAGTGCTGTACAGGGGAATCAGCCCCAGCATTTT.

This clonotype was seen at least ten times. This chain links TRBV12-3 or TRBV12-4 with TRBJ2-7, with D unclear. The CDR3 loop spans 11 amino acids. V lost 7 bases, J lost 6 bases, and 10 bases lay in between. The CDR3 DNA sequence: TGTGCCAGCATGGAAGGTGGCGAGCAGTACTTC. Its translation: CASMEGGEQYF.

This sequence joins TRBV5-1 and TRBJ2-1; D unclear. Trimming stripped 3 bases from V and 5 bases from J, with 15 bases between. Germline V lookup: CDR1 SGHRS, CDR2 YFSETQ. CDR3 length equals 15 residues. The chain's CDR3 is CASSSEILPHNEQFF. The CDR3 bases are TGCGCCAGCAGCTCGGAAATTTTACCCCACAATGAGCAGTTCTTC.

The chain is built from TRBV20-1 and TRBJ2-7, with TRBD2 as a possible D gene (6 bases). The CDR3 is made up of 16 amino acids. Trimming shortened V by 0 bases and J by 4 bases, and 19 bases separated the two germline ends. Looked up from germline, CDR1 is DFQATT and CDR2 is SNEGSKA (reference sequence). Here the CDR3 DNA reads TGCAGTGCTAGAGATGGTAAAGAGGGACTGTCGTACGAGCAGTACTTC. Translation: CSARDGKEGLSYEQYF.

This chain uses TRBV5-1 with TRBJ2-1; D might be TRBD2 (6 bases). The germline V gene encodes CDR1 SGHRS and CDR2 YFSETQ. The V and J ends lost 4 bases and 8 bases respectively, with 16 bases between them. This CDR3 contains 14 residues. DNA for the CDR3: TGCGCCAGCAGCCCCTCGATTGGGAGGCATGAGCAGTTCTTC. This sequence encodes CASSPSIGRHEQFF.

This clonotype has more than one count but fewer than ten. The CDR3 nucleotides are TGTGCTAAGCAGGCCCTTTCCACAGATACGCAGTATTTT. Its protein is CAKQALSTDTQYF. The gene calls are TRBV2 and TRBJ2-3, with unresolved D. CDR3 length: 13 amino acids. Germline V lookup: CDR1 SNHLY, CDR2 FYNNEI.

The chain's CDR3 is CASSLTSRGTYYNEQFF. The CDR3 DNA reads as TGTGCCAGCAGCTTGACATCGCGGGGGACCTATTACAATGAGCAGTTCTTC. The chain employs TRBV5-5 and TRBJ2-1; 7 bases match TRBD2. J gave up 4 bases and V 1 base, and 11 bases lay outside the gene matches. The CDR3 sequence is 17 residues long. Germline loops: CDR1 SGHKS, CDR2 YYEKEE (reference sequence).

This clonotype was seen more than once but under ten times. The J gene is TRBJ2-4, the V gene TRBV12-3 or TRBV12-4; 11 bases are a match to TRBD2. Trimming cost V 5 bases and J 8 bases; bases outside gene matches: 5. The length of the CDR3 is 14 residues. The CDR3 coding sequence is TGTGCCAGCAGTCTTAGCGGGGGGGCTGACATTCAGTACTTC. This gives the protein CASSLSGGADIQYF.

This clonotype occurred many times. This chain joins TRBV20-1 and TRBJ2-1; perhaps D is TRBD1 or TRBD2 (6 bases each). Trimming pared 3 bases from V and 4 bases from J, leaving 13 bases between. Germline lookup yields CDR1 DFQATT and CDR2 SNEGSKA (reference sequence). CDR3 length: 14 amino acids. The CDR3 bases are TGCAGTGCTAGCCGGGGGCCGTATTACAATGAGCAGTTCTTC. Translated: CSASRGPYYNEQFF.

The chain has TRBV3-1 and TRBJ2-3, with D possibly TRBD2 on 5 matching bases. This CDR3 has 16 amino acids. Germline lookup yields CDR1 LGHDT and CDR2 YNNKEL (reference sequence). V lost 0 bases and J 1 base, leaving 11 bases between the germline ends. The CDR3 coding sequence is TGTGCCAGCAGCCAAGAAGCGGACTCGGGCACAGATACGCAGTATTTT. This sequence encodes CASSQEADSGTDTQYF.

This clonotype came up many times. The chain uses TRBV27 and TRBJ1-1; TRBD1 matches at 9 bases. This CDR3 is built from 16 residues. Trimming cost V 3 bases and J 1 base; bases outside gene matches: 6. Germline CDR1 and CDR2: MNHEY and SMNVEV (reference sequence). CDR3 bases: TGTGCCAGCAGTTTTAGACCGGGACAGGGGAACACTGAAGCTTTCTTT. Residues: CASSFRPGQGNTEAFF.